The clone carrying this T cell receptor (beta chain) was observed at least ten times. Its antigen is undetermined. This specimen belongs to a study of T cell repertoires in cytomegalovirus infection. Study details: Selection of CMV epitopes for the study included recently identified HLA-C-restricted and well-studied HLA-B-restricted ones.

MiXCR, run by TCRdb on the reads, gives a single entry per CDR3 protein. The data show nearly 700,000 distinct CDR3 sequences, with about 33% seen just once and 15% to 20% held by the top ten. Here the sequenced sample was cultured PBMCs, taken from culture after CMV antigen stimulation. This TCR came from a human donor in good health (CMV status not recorded). Some clones in this sample may be carry-over from other donors' samples.

DNA for the CDR3: TGTGCCAGCAGCTTAGCGTTCCTTCACGCAAAAAATCGGAATGAGCAGTTCTTC. This gives the protein CASSLAFLHAKNRNEQFF. V usage is TRBV7-8 and J usage is TRBJ2-1; D not resolved. Germline V CDR1 and CDR2: SGHVS, FQNEAQ. The CDR3 is made up of 18 amino acids. V lost 0 bases and J 7 bases, leaving 22 bases between the germline ends.